These 20 T cell receptor beta chains were sequenced from one sample in a study of blood T cells in healthy people across ages. Primed by a sample-barcoded 5' primer and a J-beta primer mix, a second PCR proceeded for 7 to 11 cycles. Each CDR3 protein gets one entry after TCRdb re-called the 5' RACE reads with MiXCR. The table lists 800,000 to 950,000 distinct CDR3 sequences, roughly 28% of them singletons. The same sample was also used in a study of T cells of mothers and their children.

Sequenced material: blood. The receptor source for this set is a middle-aged woman in good health.

The chain couples TRBV7-2 to TRBJ2-5, with a weak D call TRBD1 (5 bases). Per the germline V gene, CDR1 is SGHTA and CDR2 is FQGNSA. V lost 1 base and J 13 bases, leaving 22 bases between the germline ends. The CDR3 consists of 15 residues. CDR3 nucleotide sequence: TGTGCCAGCAGCTTAGGGTCAGGCAGGGTCTACGAGCGGTACTTC. It codes for CASSLGSGRVYERYF.

This clonotype was recorded many times. This chain joins TRBV6-5 and TRBJ2-7; 11 bases are a match to TRBD1. With 8 bases clipped from V and 3 bases from J, the junction kept 6 bases outside the gene matches. This CDR3 contains 14 residues. CDR1 is MNHEY, CDR2 SVGAGI, per germline. CDR3 in amino acids: CASVGTGGFYEQYF. CDR3 coding DNA: TGTGCCAGCGTCGGGACAGGGGGTTTCTACGAGCAGTACTTC.

This clonotype appeared many times. V gene TRBV20-1 combines with J gene TRBJ1-1; possibly TRBD1 for D (5 bases). The CDR3 runs to 12 residues. Trimming pared 3 bases from V and 5 bases from J, leaving 10 bases between. Germline assignment: CDR1 DFQATT and CDR2 SNEGSKA (reference sequence). The CDR3 nucleotides are TGCAGTGCTAGCGACGGGGGTACTGAAGCTTTCTTT. It is translated as CSASDGGTEAFF.

This clonotype has ten or more counts. The chain combines TRBV29-1 with TRBJ2-5, with 8 bases aligning to TRBD1. Germline V gene data show CDR1 as SQVTM and CDR2 as ANQGSEA. V was pared by 7 bases and J by 2 bases, with 3 bases of the junction left unmatched. The CDR3 extends over 12 amino acids. CDR3 nucleotide sequence: TGCAGCGCTGGACAGGGACAAGAGACCCAGTACTTC. Protein product: CSAGQGQETQYF.

Many counts were recorded for this clonotype. The chain couples TRBV12-3 or TRBV12-4 to TRBJ2-6; D remains unclear. CDR3 length equals 14 residues. Trimming left V 4 bases short and J 0 bases short, with 4 bases between. This chain's CDR3 is CASSSSSGANVLTF. CDR3 bases: TGTGCCAGCAGTTCGAGCTCTGGGGCCAACGTCCTGACTTTC.

This clonotype turned up a few times. The V gene is TRBV13, the J gene TRBJ1-4, with a weak D call TRBD1 (5 bases). The germline V and J ends were trimmed by 5 bases and 8 bases, with 15 bases remaining between them. CDR1 is PRHDT, CDR2 FYEKMQ, per germline (reference sequence). The CDR3 consists of 14 residues. The CDR3 region has the DNA TGTGCCAGCAGCCCCGGACATGGGCGGGAAAAACTGTTTTTT. This gives the protein CASSPGHGREKLFF.

Remarks on this clonotype: A junction boundary mismatches the germline segment, possibly from a read error. V is TRBV29-1 and J is TRBJ1-4; the D is unclear. Germline V gene lookup returns CDR1 SQVTM and CDR2 ANQGSEA. The length of the CDR3 is 14 residues. CDR3 protein: CSIDPAGSGEKLFF. The CDR3 DNA reads TGCAGCATTGATCCGGCAGGAAGTGGCGAAAAACTGTTTTTT. Variable domain in full (rest from reference TRBV29-1 and TRBJ1-4): SAVISQKPSRDICQRGTSLTIQCQVDSQVTMMFWYRQQPGQSLTLIATANQGSEATYESGFVIDKFPISRPNLTFSTLTVSNMSPEDSSIYLCSIDPAGSGEKLFFGSGTQLSVL.

CDR3 amino acids: CASSFGGSERFF. Written as DNA, the CDR3 is TGTGCCAGCAGCTTCGGGGGGTCGGAACGGTTTTTT. The chain couples TRBV7-2 to TRBJ1-4; the D gene is possibly TRBD1 (5 bases). CDR1 and CDR2 from the germline V gene are SGHTA and FQGNSA. The CDR3 has 12 residues. Trimming took off 3 bases at V and 16 bases at J, with 15 bases between the two ends.

This clonotype was counted between two and nine times. The DNA for the CDR3 is TGCGCCAGCAGCTTGCTAGGACGGGAGGACGAACAGTACTTC. It specifies CASSLLGREDEQYF. The V and J genes are TRBV5-1 and TRBJ2-5, with 7 bases matching TRBD2. There are 14 residues in the CDR3. Germline CDR1 SGHRS, CDR2 YFSETQ. The V gene end was trimmed by 1 base and the J gene end by 11 bases; junction bases not matched to a gene: 11.

This clonotype was found a few times. The chain employs TRBV5-1 and TRBJ1-2, with D uncertain. The germline V gene encodes CDR1 SGHRS and CDR2 YFSETQ. Trimming stripped 4 bases from V and 2 bases from J, with 15 bases between. The CDR3 is made up of 15 amino acids. The CDR3 reads CASSQSGQNNYGYTF. CDR3 nucleotides: TGCGCCAGCAGCCAGAGCGGCCAAAACAACTATGGCTACACCTTC.

In DNA, the CDR3 is TGCAGCGCCCTGGACAGAGGCTACGAGCAGTACTTC. Protein: CSALDRGYEQYF. The chain couples TRBV29-1 to TRBJ2-7; the D gene is possibly TRBD1 (6 bases). Germline V lookup: CDR1 SQVTM, CDR2 ANQGSEA. V was shortened by 7 bases and J by 3 bases, with 13 bases between the two germline ends. CDR3 length equals 12 residues.

This clonotype has at least ten counts. The rearrangement joins TRBV7-9 to TRBJ2-1; perhaps TRBD2 as D (5 bases). The CDR3 length is 17 residues. V was shortened by 0 bases and J by 3 bases, with 15 bases between the two germline ends. Germline CDR1 and CDR2: SEHNR and FQNEAQ (reference sequence). DNA for the CDR3: TGTGCCAGCAGCTTAGCGTCGGGGAACAGTATCTACAATGAGCAGTTCTTC. Its protein is CASSLASGNSIYNEQFF. The complete variable domain, with remaining parts taken from reference TRBV7-9 and TRBJ2-1, reads DTGVSQNPRHKITKRGQNVTFRCDPISEHNRLYWYRQTLGQGPEFLTYFQNEAQLEKSRLLSDRFSAERPKGSFSTLEIQRTEQGDSAMYLCASSLASGNSIYNEQFFGPGTRLTVL.

The count of this clonotype is one. A read error is likely, as this CDR3 ends without the conserved phenylalanine or tryptophan. The V call is TRBV20-1, the J call TRBJ1-1; D is unresolved. Germline assignment: CDR1 DFQATT and CDR2 SNEGSKA (reference sequence). The CDR3 has 13 residues. The CDR3 nucleotides are TGCAGGGGCGGAAGGTCCTTGACCACTGAAGCTTTCCTT. It encodes CRGGRSLTTEAFL.

This clonotype was found once. This chain connects TRBV20-1 to TRBJ2-5; 8 nucleotides line up with TRBD2. The V gene end was trimmed by 6 bases and the J gene end by 5 bases; junction bases not matched to a gene: 11. Germline V gene data show CDR1 as DFQATT and CDR2 as SNEGSKA (reference sequence). This CDR3 is 14 amino acids long. CDR3 sequence (DNA): TGCAGTGCCAGACCGGGAGGGCCGGGGGAGACCCAGTACTTC. It encodes CSARPGGPGETQYF.

The chain is built from TRBV7-3 and TRBJ1-2, with D possibly TRBD1 on 5 matching bases. With 1 base removed from V and 6 bases from J, the gap between germline ends came to 21 bases. Germline V lookup: CDR1 SGHTA, CDR2 FQGTGA. This CDR3 spans 17 amino acids. The CDR3, as DNA: TGTGCCAGCAGCTTAATGACGCGGGGCGACCTGGCCAATGGCTACACCTTC. It is translated as CASSLMTRGDLANGYTF.

There are a few counts of this clonotype. A much larger clone sits a single nucleotide away, making a read error possible. This chain joins TRBV21-1 and TRBJ1-2; the table's D call TRBD1 went unverified against the DNA. TRBV21-1 is a recognized pseudogene. The CDR3 sequence is 13 residues long. The chain's CDR3 is CASRGTCVYGYTF. CDR3 DNA: TGTGCCAGCAGGGGGACGTGCGTCTATGGCTACACCTTC.

This clonotype was observed a few times. V gene TRBV6-2 or TRBV6-3 combines with J gene TRBJ2-7; D remains unclear. CDR3 size: 13 residues. Germline V CDR1 and CDR2: MNHEY, SVGEGT. Trimming left V 2 bases short and J 1 base short, with 6 bases between. In nucleotides, the CDR3 is TGTGCCAGCAGTTACGACGGTTCCTACGAGCAGTACTTC. It translates to CASSYDGSYEQYF.

Ten or more counts support this clonotype. The rearrangement uses TRBV15 and TRBJ2-1, with 11 bases lining up with TRBD2. The V segment lost 8 bases and the J segment 1 base; nucleotides outside the gene matches: 4. The germline CDR1 and CDR2 sequences are LNHNV and YYDKDF (reference sequence). The CDR3 has 15 amino acids. The DNA of the CDR3 is TGTGCCACCGCTAGCGGGGGGCCTTCCTACAATGAGCAGTTCTTC. Encoded protein: CATASGGPSYNEQFF.

The rearrangement uses TRBV16 and TRBJ1-5; D is unclear. The CDR3 runs 15 residues. Trimming took 1 base from V and 7 from J, leaving 14 bases between them. Looked up from germline, CDR1 is KGHSY and CDR2 is FQNENV. CDR3 loop: CASSQYGEAEQPQHF. DNA for the CDR3: TGTGCCAGCAGCCAATATGGGGAAGCCGAACAGCCCCAGCATTTT.

V and J are TRBV20-1 and TRBJ2-1, with a possible D match to TRBD1 (5 bases). The V and J ends lost 3 bases and 7 bases respectively, with 16 bases between them. Germline V lookup: CDR1 DFQATT, CDR2 SNEGSKA (reference sequence). This CDR3 spans 14 amino acids. This chain's CDR3 is CSASPKGYGNEQFF. Written as DNA, the CDR3 is TGCAGTGCTAGCCCTAAGGGGTACGGGAATGAGCAGTTCTTC.